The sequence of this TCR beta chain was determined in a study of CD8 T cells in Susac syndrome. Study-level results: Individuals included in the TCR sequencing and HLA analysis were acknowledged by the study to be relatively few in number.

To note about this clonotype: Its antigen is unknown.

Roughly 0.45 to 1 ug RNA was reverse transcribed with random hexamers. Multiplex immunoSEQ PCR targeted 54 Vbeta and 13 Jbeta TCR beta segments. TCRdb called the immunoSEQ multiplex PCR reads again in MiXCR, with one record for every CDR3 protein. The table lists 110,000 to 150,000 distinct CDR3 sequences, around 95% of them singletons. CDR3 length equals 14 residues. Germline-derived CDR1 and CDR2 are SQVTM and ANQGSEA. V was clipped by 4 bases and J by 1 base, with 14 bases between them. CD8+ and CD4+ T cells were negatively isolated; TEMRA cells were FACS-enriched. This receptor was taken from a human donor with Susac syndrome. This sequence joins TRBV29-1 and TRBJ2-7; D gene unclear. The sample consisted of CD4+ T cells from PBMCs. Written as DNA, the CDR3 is TGCAGCGTTGGCCCAAGAGCGTCTTCCTACGAGCAGTACTTC. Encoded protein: CSVGPRASSYEQYF.